Listed below are T cell receptor beta chains from one sample, sequenced in a study of cytomegalovirus exposure and HLA in healthy donors. Method: immunoSEQ multiplex PCR; TCRdb's copy keeps in-frame clones and lacks some. This table holds 180,000 or so clones, roughly nine tenths found once. Specimen: PBMCs. The source is a man aged 25-45 years in good health and CMV-seropositive. Each CDR3 is given with its conserved first and last residue. Fields, in order: clone size, D gene, V gene, J gene, CDR3 protein, CDR3 DNA. D genes are given only for firm matches. Rows give clone size only sometimes, using once, few, many, or a class for an expanded clone.

clone_size: .; d_call: TRBD2; v_call: TRBV7-9; j_call: TRBJ2-7; cdr3_aa: CASSSRLAGAWEQYF; cdr3_nt: TGTGCCAGCAGCTCCCGGTTAGCGGGAGCTTGGGAGCAGTACTTC
clone_size: once; d_call: .; v_call: TRBV6-1; j_call: TRBJ2-1; cdr3_aa: CAISGGHSNEQFF; cdr3_nt: TGTGCCATTTCGGGGGGACATTCCAATGAGCAGTTCTTC
clone_size: once; d_call: .; v_call: TRBV5-1; j_call: TRBJ2-7; cdr3_aa: CASSPSGRSYEQYF; cdr3_nt: TGCGCCAGCAGCCCATCGGGACGGAGCTACGAGCAGTACTTC
clone_size: .; d_call: TRBD2; v_call: TRBV7-9; j_call: TRBJ2-2; cdr3_aa: CASSGRMIGLFF; cdr3_nt: TGTGCCAGTAGCGGGAGGATGATCGGACTGTTTTTT
clone_size: .; d_call: .; v_call: TRBV20-1; j_call: TRBJ1-1; cdr3_aa: CSAIPTGEAFF; cdr3_nt: TGCAGTGCCATACCTACGGGTGAAGCTTTCTTT
clone_size: .; d_call: .; v_call: TRBV5-6; j_call: TRBJ2-1; cdr3_aa: CASSLGYPNEQFF; cdr3_nt: TGTGCCAGCAGCTTGGGGTACCCCAATGAGCAGTTCTTC
clone_size: few; d_call: .; v_call: TRBV5-4; j_call: TRBJ1-6; cdr3_aa: CASSRGDSPLHF; cdr3_nt: TGTGCCAGCAGCCGGGGGGATTCACCCCTCCACTTT
clone_size: once; d_call: .; v_call: TRBV6-5; j_call: TRBJ1-4; cdr3_aa: CASSRNWGGNEKLFF; cdr3_nt: TGTGCCAGCAGTCGAAATTGGGGGGGTAATGAAAAACTGTTTTTT
clone_size: .; d_call: .; v_call: TRBV5-6; j_call: TRBJ2-1; cdr3_aa: CASIRSGGGWQFF; cdr3_nt: TGTGCCAGCATCCGCTCCGGGGGCGGGTGGCAGTTCTTC
clone_size: few; d_call: .; v_call: TRBV6-5; j_call: TRBJ2-7; cdr3_aa: CASSLGGTVYF; cdr3_nt: TGTGCCAGCAGTTTGGGGGGGACAGTTTACTTC
clone_size: few; d_call: .; v_call: TRBV6-5; j_call: TRBJ2-2; cdr3_aa: CASSYDGRRTGELFF; cdr3_nt: TGTGCCAGCAGTTACGATGGCAGGCGCACCGGGGAGCTGTTTTTT
clone_size: .; d_call: .; v_call: TRBV28; j_call: TRBJ1-5; cdr3_aa: CASGHRQTSNQPQHF; cdr3_nt: TGTGCCAGCGGGCACAGACAAACAAGCAATCAGCCCCAGCATTTT
clone_size: .; d_call: .; v_call: TRBV7-2; j_call: TRBJ1-6; cdr3_aa: CASSFNHSPLHF; cdr3_nt: TGTGCCAGCAGCTTTAACCATTCACCCCTCCACTTT
clone_size: .; d_call: .; v_call: TRBV6-1; j_call: TRBJ1-2; cdr3_aa: CASSSTGNYGYTF; cdr3_nt: TGTGCCAGCAGTTCAACAGGGAACTATGGCTACACCTTC
clone_size: .; d_call: .; v_call: TRBV6-1; j_call: TRBJ1-1; cdr3_aa: CASRQGAVRTEAFF; cdr3_nt: TGTGCCAGCAGGCAGGGAGCGGTAAGGACTGAAGCTTTCTTT
clone_size: .; d_call: TRBD2; v_call: TRBV5-4; j_call: TRBJ2-7; cdr3_aa: CASRPGLASYEQYF; cdr3_nt: TGTGCCAGCAGACCGGGACTAGCCTCCTACGAGCAGTACTTC
clone_size: .; d_call: .; v_call: TRBV18; j_call: TRBJ2-7; cdr3_aa: CASSPRGPTYEQYF; cdr3_nt: TGTGCCAGCTCACCACGAGGACCGACCTACGAGCAGTACTTC
clone_size: .; d_call: TRBD2; v_call: TRBV7-2; j_call: TRBJ2-3; cdr3_aa: CATRPLAGALDTQYF; cdr3_nt: TGTGCCACCCGTCCCCTAGCGGGAGCTTTAGATACGCAGTATTTT
clone_size: .; d_call: .; v_call: TRBV4-3; j_call: TRBJ2-6; cdr3_aa: CASSQDGFSGANVLTF; cdr3_nt: TGCGCCAGCAGCCAAGATGGGTTCTCTGGGGCCAACGTCCTGACTTTC
clone_size: .; d_call: .; v_call: TRBV6-5; j_call: TRBJ1-6; cdr3_aa: CASKAGNNSPLHF; cdr3_nt: TGTGCCAGCAAGGCAGGGAATAATTCACCCCTCCACTTT
clone_size: few; d_call: .; v_call: TRBV6-4; j_call: TRBJ2-1; cdr3_aa: CASSDSSGPPDNEQFF; cdr3_nt: TGTGCCAGCAGTGACTCGAGCGGACCACCCGACAATGAGCAGTTCTTC
clone_size: .; d_call: TRBD1; v_call: TRBV6-5; j_call: TRBJ1-4; cdr3_aa: CASSLGQGPGEKLFF; cdr3_nt: TGTGCCAGCAGCCTGGGACAGGGCCCTGGTGAAAAACTGTTTTTT
clone_size: once; d_call: TRBD2; v_call: TRBV27; j_call: TRBJ2-2; cdr3_aa: CASSWTRANTGELFF; cdr3_nt: TGTGCCAGCAGTTGGACTAGAGCGAACACCGGGGAGCTGTTTTTT
clone_size: .; d_call: TRBD1; v_call: TRBV19; j_call: TRBJ2-7; cdr3_aa: CASSFPGQGVFEQYF; cdr3_nt: TGTGCCAGTAGTTTTCCGGGACAGGGGGTTTTCGAGCAGTACTTC
clone_size: .; d_call: .; v_call: TRBV11-3; j_call: TRBJ1-2; cdr3_aa: CASSLSGNKGGYTF; cdr3_nt: TGTGCCAGCAGCTTATCAGGGAATAAGGGAGGCTACACCTTC
clone_size: .; d_call: .; v_call: TRBV28; j_call: TRBJ2-1; cdr3_aa: CASRVGPPGNEQFF; cdr3_nt: TGTGCCAGCAGAGTGGGGCCACCAGGGAATGAGCAGTTCTTC
clone_size: .; d_call: .; v_call: TRBV5-5; j_call: TRBJ2-3; cdr3_aa: CASSPRQDSTSTDTQYF; cdr3_nt: TGTGCCAGCAGCCCCCGACAGGATAGTACAAGCACAGATACGCAGTATTTT
clone_size: .; d_call: .; v_call: TRBV6-5; j_call: TRBJ1-1; cdr3_aa: CASRMAGLNTEAFF; cdr3_nt: TGTGCCAGCAGGATGGCGGGGCTCAACACTGAAGCTTTCTTT
clone_size: .; d_call: .; v_call: TRBV5-4; j_call: TRBJ1-4; cdr3_aa: CASSPSSFGNEKLFF; cdr3_nt: TGTGCCAGCAGCCCCTCGTCCTTTGGGAATGAAAAACTGTTTTTT
clone_size: .; d_call: .; v_call: TRBV27; j_call: TRBJ2-7; cdr3_aa: CASSYRVGYEQYF; cdr3_nt: TGTGCCAGCAGTTACAGGGTAGGCTACGAGCAGTACTTC
clone_size: .; d_call: .; v_call: TRBV4-1; j_call: TRBJ2-3; cdr3_aa: CASSQDPGGATDTQYF; cdr3_nt: TGCGCCAGCAGCCAAGATCCCGGCGGGGCCACAGATACGCAGTATTTT
clone_size: .; d_call: .; v_call: TRBV6-1; j_call: TRBJ1-6; cdr3_aa: CASTDQTYNSPLHF; cdr3_nt: TGTGCCAGCACCGATCAGACCTATAATTCACCCCTCCACTTT
clone_size: .; d_call: .; v_call: TRBV7-8; j_call: TRBJ2-1; cdr3_aa: CASSLVSSFFNEQFF; cdr3_nt: TGTGCCAGCAGCTTAGTATCTAGTTTTTTCAATGAGCAGTTCTTC
clone_size: .; d_call: .; v_call: TRBV5-1; j_call: TRBJ2-7; cdr3_aa: CASSLDASSYEQYF; cdr3_nt: TGCGCCAGCAGTCTTGACGCTAGCTCCTACGAGCAGTACTTC
clone_size: .; d_call: .; v_call: TRBV30; j_call: TRBJ1-6; cdr3_aa: CAWSVPNSPLHF; cdr3_nt: TGTGCCTGGAGTGTCCCGAATTCACCCCTCCACTTT
clone_size: once; d_call: .; v_call: TRBV19; j_call: TRBJ2-7; cdr3_aa: CASSNRRSRYEQYF; cdr3_nt: TGTGCCAGTAGTAACCGACGGAGTCGCTACGAGCAGTACTTC
clone_size: .; d_call: TRBD1; v_call: TRBV11-2; j_call: TRBJ2-5; cdr3_aa: CASSWTPGTEQETQYF; cdr3_nt: TGTGCCAGCAGCTGGACGCCCGGGACAGAACAAGAGACCCAGTACTTC
clone_size: .; d_call: .; v_call: TRBV12-5; j_call: TRBJ2-3; cdr3_aa: CASGLGQVTDTQYF; cdr3_nt: TGTGCTAGTGGTTTGGGACAGGTTACGGATACGCAGTATTTT
clone_size: .; d_call: TRBD1; v_call: TRBV4-1; j_call: TRBJ2-1; cdr3_aa: CASSPQGAEQFF; cdr3_nt: TGCGCCAGCAGCCCCCAGGGGGCTGAGCAGTTCTTC
clone_size: .; d_call: TRBD1; v_call: TRBV6-5; j_call: TRBJ2-7; cdr3_aa: CASSYSGQGFYEQYF; cdr3_nt: TGTGCCAGCAGTTACTCGGGACAGGGATTTTACGAGCAGTACTTC
clone_size: .; d_call: .; v_call: TRBV29-1; j_call: TRBJ1-1; cdr3_aa: CSVPTGTRDAFF; cdr3_nt: TGCAGCGTCCCGACCGGGACCCGGGACGCTTTCTTT
clone_size: .; d_call: .; v_call: TRBV9; j_call: TRBJ2-3; cdr3_aa: CASSVATVTDTQYF; cdr3_nt: TGTGCCAGCAGCGTAGCCACGGTCACAGATACGCAGTATTTT
clone_size: .; d_call: TRBD1; v_call: TRBV7-7; j_call: TRBJ2-1; cdr3_aa: CASSLGTGDYNEQFF; cdr3_nt: TGTGCCAGCAGCTTAGGGACAGGGGACTACAATGAGCAGTTCTTC
clone_size: .; d_call: .; v_call: TRBV28; j_call: TRBJ1-4; cdr3_aa: CASSLSGALLNEKLFF; cdr3_nt: TGTGCCAGCAGTTTATCAGGGGCCCTACTCAATGAAAAACTGTTTTTT
clone_size: .; d_call: .; v_call: TRBV6-1; j_call: TRBJ1-4; cdr3_aa: CASSEGVANEKLFF; cdr3_nt: TGTGCCAGCAGTGAAGGGGTTGCAAATGAAAAACTGTTTTTT
clone_size: .; d_call: .; v_call: TRBV11-2; j_call: TRBJ2-7; cdr3_aa: CASSSTGTYEQYF; cdr3_nt: TGTGCCAGCAGCTCAACAGGAACCTACGAGCAGTACTTC
clone_size: .; d_call: TRBD2; v_call: TRBV2; j_call: TRBJ2-2; cdr3_aa: CASRKMGGAGELFF; cdr3_nt: TGTGCCAGCAGGAAAATGGGGGGGGCCGGGGAGCTGTTTTTT
clone_size: .; d_call: TRBD2; v_call: TRBV9; j_call: TRBJ2-3; cdr3_aa: CASSEGLAGPTDTQYF; cdr3_nt: TGTGCCAGCAGCGAAGGACTAGCGGGACCCACAGATACGCAGTATTTT
clone_size: .; d_call: .; v_call: TRBV29-1; j_call: TRBJ1-3; cdr3_aa: CSAPGDSGNTIYF; cdr3_nt: TGCAGCGCCCCAGGGGACTCTGGAAACACCATATATTTT
clone_size: .; d_call: TRBD1; v_call: TRBV9; j_call: TRBJ1-1; cdr3_aa: CASSPHGRQGATEAFF; cdr3_nt: TGTGCCAGCAGCCCACATGGGAGACAGGGGGCCACTGAAGCTTTCTTT
clone_size: .; d_call: .; v_call: TRBV6-5; j_call: TRBJ1-4; cdr3_aa: CASRRTRPNEKLFF; cdr3_nt: TGTGCCAGCCGGCGGACCCGCCCTAATGAAAAACTGTTTTTT
clone_size: .; d_call: .; v_call: TRBV19; j_call: TRBJ1-2; cdr3_aa: CASTSNYGYTF; cdr3_nt: TGTGCCAGTACATCTAACTATGGCTACACCTTC
clone_size: .; d_call: TRBD2; v_call: TRBV11-2; j_call: TRBJ2-1; cdr3_aa: CASSLARAGGEGEQFF; cdr3_nt: TGTGCCAGCAGCTTAGCGAGAGCGGGAGGAGAGGGTGAGCAGTTCTTC
clone_size: .; d_call: .; v_call: TRBV7-7; j_call: TRBJ2-5; cdr3_aa: CAWVGGGYQETQYF; cdr3_nt: TGTGCCTGGGTTGGAGGGGGATACCAAGAGACCCAGTACTTC
clone_size: .; d_call: .; v_call: TRBV25-1; j_call: TRBJ1-2; cdr3_aa: CASSEARVDGYTF; cdr3_nt: TGTGCCAGCAGTGAAGCCCGGGTTGATGGCTACACCTTC
clone_size: .; d_call: .; v_call: TRBV6-6; j_call: TRBJ2-1; cdr3_aa: CASSYEGTNGPNEQFF; cdr3_nt: TGTGCCAGCAGTTACGAGGGGACCAACGGCCCCAATGAGCAGTTCTTC
clone_size: once; d_call: TRBD2; v_call: TRBV5-1; j_call: TRBJ2-5; cdr3_aa: CASSAGGGAETQYF; cdr3_nt: TGCGCCAGCAGTGCGGGGGGAGGCGCGGAGACCCAGTACTTC
clone_size: .; d_call: TRBD1; v_call: TRBV5-1; j_call: TRBJ2-7; cdr3_aa: CASSFTGDSYEQYF; cdr3_nt: TGCGCCAGCAGCTTTACAGGGGATTCCTACGAGCAGTACTTC
clone_size: .; d_call: .; v_call: TRBV5-6; j_call: TRBJ1-2; cdr3_aa: CASSLGTANYGYTF; cdr3_nt: TGTGCCAGCAGCTTGGGGACAGCTAACTATGGCTACACCTTC